Shown below are 18 T cell receptor beta chains from a single sample sequenced in a study of T cell responses to AZD1222 COVID-19 vaccine (dated by TCRdb to the early 2020s). The sample's time point, from its label and the paper: sample from adult after SARS-CoV-2 infection, after symptom onset. The library was made by the immunoSEQ multiplex PCR assay. Here the immuneACCESS table is served through TCRdb, limited to in-frame sequences with V and J called. Missing clones are a known gap in these copies; in checked studies unresolved V genes cover under half, and the rest lacks a known reason. Across this sample there are about 150,000 clones, with around 85% seen only once. The top ten clonotypes cover just under 7% of the sample. This material consisted of peripheral blood, taken after recovery from COVID-19. These receptors all stem from an adult who had recovered from COVID-19.

V is TRBV11-2 and J is TRBJ2-7; TRBD2 aligns across 15 bases. J lost 7 bases, V lost 2 bases, and 9 bases had no gene match. The CDR3 spans 17 residues. In germline, CDR1 is SGHAT, CDR2 FQNNGV. The CDR3 loop reads CASSLSRPGLAGGEQYF. CDR3 coding DNA: TGTGCCAGCAGCTTATCCCGCCCGGGACTAGCGGGAGGTGAGCAGTACTTC.

This clone occurred many times. The genes are TRBV9 and TRBJ1-4; D call uncertain. The V gene's germline CDR1 is SGDLS and CDR2 YYNGEE. The CDR3 is 15 amino acids. Deletions cut 1 base from V and 5 bases from J, with 12 bases between. The CDR3 reads CASSVMGAQNEKLFF. CDR3 DNA: TGTGCCAGCAGCGTAATGGGTGCCCAGAATGAAAAACTGTTTTTT.

The chain links TRBV27 to TRBJ2-7, with D possibly matching TRBD1 (6 bases). Trimming cost V 6 bases and J 0 bases, with 9 bases left between them. This CDR3 region has 13 residues. Germline V CDR1 and CDR2: MNHEY, SMNVEV (reference sequence). The CDR3 nucleotides are TGTGCCAGCAGACTGGACAGCTCCTACGAGCAGTACTTC. It yields the protein CASRLDSSYEQYF.

The rearrangement links TRBV5-4 to TRBJ1-4; tentatively, D is TRBD1 (6 bases). CDR3 size: 14 residues. From germline, CDR1 is SGHNT and CDR2 YYREEE (reference sequence). Trimming took off 4 bases at V and 0 bases at J, with 7 bases between the two ends. CDR3 residues: CASSRTATNEKLFF. The CDR3 DNA follows: TGTGCCAGCAGCCGGACAGCAACTAATGAAAAACTGTTTTTT.

The CDR3 nucleotides read TGTGCCAGCAGCTTGGCGACAGGGGAGTTTAGCACAGATACGCAGTATTTT. Translation: CASSLATGEFSTDTQYF. J is TRBJ2-3 and V is TRBV5-8, with 8 nucleotides matching TRBD1. V trimming: 0 bases; J trimming: 0 bases; junction bases outside the gene matches: 6. The CDR3 runs to 17 residues. In germline, CDR1 is SGHTS, CDR2 YDEGEE. The full variable domain, with the rest looked up from reference TRBV5-8 and TRBJ2-3, is EAGVTQSPTHLIKTRGQQATLRCSPISGHTSVYWYQQALGLGLQFLLWYDEGEERNRGNFPPRFSGRQFPNYSSELNVNALELEDSALYLCASSLATGEFSTDTQYFGPGTRLTVL.

This rearrangement joins TRBV9 to TRBJ1-1; D unclear. Trimming cost V 0 bases and J 1 base, with 7 bases left between them. The CDR3 is 14 amino acids. Germline V lookup: CDR1 SGDLS, CDR2 YYNGEE. CDR3 DNA sequence: TGTGCCAGCAGCGTAGCTACACGGAACACTGAAGCTTTCTTT. Translation: CASSVATRNTEAFF.

The V call is TRBV4-3, the J call TRBJ2-7; 9 nucleotides agree with TRBD1. The CDR3 consists of 14 residues. Looked up from germline, CDR1 is LGHNA and CDR2 is YSLEER. V gave up 4 bases and J gave up 5 bases; unmatched junction bases: 6. For the CDR3, the DNA is TGCGCCAGCAGCCGCGGGGACAGGGTGGACGAGCAGTACTTC. This encodes CASSRGDRVDEQYF.

The rearrangement joins TRBV13 to TRBJ2-3; 10 bases align to TRBD2. CDR1 and CDR2 from the germline V gene are PRHDT and FYEKMQ (reference sequence). The CDR3 extends over 20 amino acids. With 5 bases clipped from V and 1 base from J, the junction kept 18 bases outside the gene matches. The CDR3 here is CASSRFGGGTSVSGTDTQYF. As DNA, the CDR3 is TGTGCCAGCAGCCGCTTCGGGGGCGGGACTAGCGTGTCGGGCACAGATACGCAGTATTTT.

The chain employs TRBV25-1 and TRBJ2-1; 13 bases fit TRBD2. The CDR3 covers 17 residues. Germline CDR1 MGHDK, CDR2 SYGVNS. V dropped 2 bases and J dropped 5; count of bases not matched to a gene: 6. CDR3 sequence (DNA): TGTGCCAGCAGTGAAGAGACTAGCGGGAGGATCGACAATGAGCAGTTCTTC. It yields the protein CASSEETSGRIDNEQFF.

The sample holds one count of this clone. The chain employs TRBV19 and TRBJ2-4; perhaps TRBD2 as D (5 bases). In germline, CDR1 is LNHDA, CDR2 SQIVND (reference sequence). CDR3 length: 13 residues. V lost 7 bases, J lost 3 bases, and 10 bases lay in between. The CDR3 spells CASNERDKNIQYF. The DNA for the CDR3 is TGTGCCAGTAACGAGAGGGACAAAAACATTCAGTACTTC.

This clone was detected only once. The gene calls are TRBV29-1 and TRBJ1-2; 8 nucleotides align to TRBD1. The CDR3 contains 14 residues. CDR1 and CDR2 from the germline V gene are SQVTM and ANQGSEA. Trimming cost V 8 bases and J 0 bases; bases outside gene matches: 8. The CDR3: CSYGQGASNYGYTF. The CDR3 DNA reads TGCAGCTATGGGCAGGGGGCCTCTAACTATGGCTACACCTTC.

This clone came up once. The chain uses TRBV5-6 and TRBJ1-6, with unresolved D. V gave up 1 base and J gave up 5 bases, with 10 bases separating them. CDR3 length: 15 residues. The germline gives CDR1 SGHDT, CDR2 YYEEEE. This CDR3 is CASSLLGGNNSPLHF. DNA of the CDR3: TGTGCCAGCAGCTTGTTGGGAGGGAATAATTCACCCCTCCACTTT.

The chain employs TRBV10-3 and TRBJ2-7; 9 nucleotides align to TRBD1. V gave up 6 bases and J gave up 4 bases; unmatched junction bases: 7. Germline CDR1 reads ENHRY; CDR2 reads SYGVKD. This CDR3 is 14 amino acids long. CDR3 sequence reads: CAIRGTGLGYEQYF. The CDR3 DNA follows: TGTGCCATCAGGGGGACAGGGTTAGGGTACGAGCAGTACTTC.

This chain links TRBV6-5 with TRBJ1-5; no reliable D call. Germline V gene lookup returns CDR1 MNHEY and CDR2 SVGAGI. Trimming shortened V by 6 bases and J by 6 bases, and 9 bases separated the two germline ends. There are 12 residues in the CDR3. The CDR3 DNA follows: TGTGCCAGCAGCCACGGCCGTCAGCCCCAGCATTTT. The encoded protein is CASSHGRQPQHF.

The sample holds one count of this clone. The rearrangement joins TRBV7-8 to TRBJ1-2, with TRBD1 matching 11 bases. V gave up 3 bases and J gave up 5 bases; unmatched junction bases: 2. The germline gives CDR1 SGHVS, CDR2 FQNEAQ. The CDR3 length is 14 residues. The CDR3 reads CASSLGQGGYGYTF. The CDR3 nucleotides read TGTGCCAGCAGCTTGGGACAGGGGGGATATGGCTACACCTTC. Looking up the rest from reference TRBV7-8 and TRBJ1-2 gives the full variable domain: GAGVSQSPRYKVAKRGQDVALRCDPISGHVSLFWYQQALGQGPEFLTYFQNEAQLDKSGLPSDRFFAERPEGSVSTLKIQRTQQEDSAVYLCASSLGQGGYGYTFGSGTRLTVV.

The chain carries TRBV5-1 and TRBJ2-6, with D possibly being TRBD1 (5 bases). The CDR3 extends over 15 amino acids. Germline loops: CDR1 SGHRS, CDR2 YFSETQ. The ends were cut back, 0 bases at V and 3 bases at J, with 7 bases in the middle. The CDR3 is CASSLGRVGANVLTF. The DNA for the CDR3 is TGCGCCAGCAGCTTGGGCAGGGTTGGGGCCAACGTCCTGACTTTC.

The rearrangement uses TRBV29-1 and TRBJ1-1; TRBD1 matches at 7 bases. The CDR3 contains 14 residues. Germline CDR1 SQVTM, CDR2 ANQGSEA. Trimming at V came to 0 bases and at J to 10 bases, leaving 11 bases not matched to a gene. The CDR3 coding sequence is TGCAGCGTTGAAGAAAGAGACAGGGTATTCGGAGCTTTCTTT. It codes for CSVEERDRVFGAFF.

This clone has just one count. The V call is TRBV6-5, the J call TRBJ1-1, with D tentatively TRBD1 (5 bases). Trimming cost V 8 bases and J 0 bases, with 10 bases left between them. This CDR3 has 13 residues. Germline V lookup: CDR1 MNHEY, CDR2 SVGAGI. The CDR3 sequence is CASGAFMNTEAFF. The CDR3 DNA reads as TGTGCCAGCGGGGCCTTCATGAACACTGAAGCTTTCTTT.